The entry that follows covers one T cell receptor (beta chain) sequence. CDR1 and CDR2 from the germline V gene are SEHNR and FQNEAQ (reference sequence). The CDR3 totals 13 residues. V was cut by 11 bases and J by 0 bases, with 11 bases left in between. Data came from immunoSEQ multiplex PCR; TCRdb stores just in-frame clones and leaves some out. The sample contains approximately 300,000 clones, roughly 85% of which appear only once. This entry comes from a study of blood T cell repertoires in COVID-19. Individuals in the exposed group had encountered a COVID-19 case within 2 weeks preceding study entry.

The sample was PBMCs or T cells enriched from blood (not recorded which). The chain links TRBV7-9 to TRBJ1-3; D remains ambiguous. This clonotype originated in a woman aged 25 to 39 who had been exposed to COVID-19. The chain's CDR3 is CARGSASGNTIYF. DNA of the CDR3: TGTGCCCGAGGTTCGGCCTCTGGAAACACCATATATTTT.